A selection of T cell receptor beta chains follows, all from one sample in a study of technical replicates of blood from a few donors. Method: immunoSEQ multiplex PCR; TCRdb's copy keeps in-frame clones and lacks some. Of around 83,000 clones listed, around nine tenths are singletons. The sample taken for sequencing was T cells isolated from PBMCs. These TCRs come from a human donor in good health. CDR3s include the opening cysteine and the closing phenylalanine or tryptophan. The D gene is left open where the match is weak. Not every row has a clone size; where given, it reads once, few, many or a size class.

j_call | clone_size | d_call | v_call | cdr3_nt | cdr3_aa
TRBJ2-7 | . | . | TRBV5-1 | TGCGCCAGCAGCTTGGTCGGCGGAGGCTCCTACGAGCAGTACTTC | CASSLVGGGSYEQYF
TRBJ2-3 | . | . | TRBV29-1 | TGCAGCGTTGTCCCCGGGTACACAGATACGCAGTATTTT | CSVVPGYTDTQYF
TRBJ2-7 | . | . | TRBV7-9 | TGTGCCAGCAGTCCAGGGGGGTCGTTCTACGAGCAGTACTTC | CASSPGGSFYEQYF
TRBJ2-1 | . | TRBD1 | TRBV30 | TGTGCCTGGAGTCCCGTGACAGGGAATACCTACAATGAGCAGTTCTTC | CAWSPVTGNTYNEQFF
TRBJ2-3 | . | TRBD2 | TRBV5-1 | TGCGCCAGCAGCCGACTAGCGGGAGGGGGGAACACAGATACGCAGTATTTT | CASSRLAGGGNTDTQYF
TRBJ1-2 | . | TRBD1 | TRBV30 | TGTGCCTGGAGTGTACGGACAGGGGGTGGCTACACCTTC | CAWSVRTGGGYTF
TRBJ1-5 | . | . | TRBV25-1 | TGTGCCAGCAGTGAAACTACCGAAGATCAGCCCCAGCATTTT | CASSETTEDQPQHF
TRBJ2-2 | . | . | TRBV5-1 | TGCGCCAGCCGGACAGCTACGAACACCGGGGAGCTGTTTTTT | CASRTATNTGELFF
TRBJ1-6 | . | TRBD1 | TRBV2 | TGTGCCAGCTTAGGGGACAGCCTTTATAATTCACCCCTCCACTTT | CASLGDSLYNSPLHF
TRBJ1-2 | . | . | TRBV27 | TGTGCCAGCAGTTTGGGGTCGGGGACTAACTATGGCTACACCTTC | CASSLGSGTNYGYTF
TRBJ1-4 | . | . | TRBV4-1 | TGCGCCAGCAGCCAAGATGTAGGTCTCGGGGGGCTAAGGGAAAAACTGTTTTTT | CASSQDVGLGGLREKLFF
TRBJ2-1 | . | TRBD2 | TRBV11-3 | TGTGCCAGCAGCTTAATAGCGGGAAAATACAATGAGCAGTTCTTC | CASSLIAGKYNEQFF
TRBJ2-3 | . | TRBD2 | TRBV28 | TGTGCCAGCAGTCAGACTAGCGGGAGAGGGGCAGATACGCAGTATTTT | CASSQTSGRGADTQYF
TRBJ2-7 | . | TRBD2 | TRBV27 | TGTGCCAGCAGTTTCTGGGGGGAGCGGGACCCCTACGAGCAGTACTTC | CASSFWGERDPYEQYF
TRBJ2-3 | . | TRBD2 | TRBV4-2 | TGTGCCAGCAGCCTTTTTAAAGCGGGGGGGACAGATACGCAGTATTTT | CASSLFKAGGTDTQYF
TRBJ2-1 | once | . | TRBV7-3 | TGTGCCAGCAGCTTCAGCCCGGGACTGAGCAATGAGCAGTTCTTC | CASSFSPGLSNEQFF
TRBJ1-2 | . | . | TRBV12-5 | TGTGCTAGTGGTTTCGAGATAGGGACTCCCGCCGGCTACACCTTC | CASGFEIGTPAGYTF
TRBJ1-2 | . | . | TRBV4-1 | TGCGCCAGCAGCAAGGGGTTTGGGGGCTCTAACTATGGCTACACCTTC | CASSKGFGGSNYGYTF